The 5 T cell receptor beta chains given below trace back to one sample, sequenced in a study of OX40 agonist ivuxolimab in advanced cancers. Some clones are missing from TCRdb's copy, which holds only in-frame ones; the method was immunoSEQ multiplex PCR. The data show around 50,000 clones, 83% seen once. The sequencing here drew on CD4+ or CD8+ T cells sorted from blood, taken in a trial of the OX40 agonist ivuxolimab. These receptors were taken from an adult with an advanced solid tumor such as melanoma, head and neck, liver or kidney cancer.

This clone was counted once. The chain has TRBV28 and TRBJ2-3, with D perhaps given as TRBD1 or TRBD2 (5 bases each). From germline, CDR1 is MDHEN and CDR2 SYDVKM. The CDR3 sequence is 13 residues long. V lost 4 bases to trimming and J lost 4 bases, with 9 bases between them. The CDR3 loop reads CASSSGAADTQYF. CDR3 coding DNA: TGTGCCAGCAGTTCCGGGGCCGCAGATACGCAGTATTTT.

The genes are TRBV19 and TRBJ2-7; 9 nucleotides match TRBD2. The CDR3 length is 15 residues. Germline CDR1 is LNHDA and CDR2 is SQIVND (reference sequence). J was trimmed by 2 bases and V by 4 bases; bases with no gene match: 6. The CDR3 sequence is CASSRGLAQTYEQYF. In DNA, the CDR3 is TGTGCCAGTAGTAGGGGACTAGCACAAACCTACGAGCAGTACTTC.

This sequence joins TRBV28 and TRBJ2-6, with TRBD2 as a possible D gene (5 bases). V was shortened by 3 bases and J by 4 bases, with 16 bases between the two germline ends. The CDR3 consists of 17 residues. The V gene's germline CDR1 is MDHEN and CDR2 SYDVKM. The CDR3 DNA sequence: TGTGCCAGCAGTTTCCCGCCTCGGCGGGCGGGGGCCAACGTCCTGACTTTC. Amino acids: CASSFPPRRAGANVLTF.

The V and J genes are TRBV30 and TRBJ2-2; D tentatively fits TRBD1 or TRBD2 (5 bases each). This CDR3 spans 15 amino acids. V was clipped by 2 bases and J by 0 bases, with 10 bases between them. Germline CDR1 and CDR2: GTSNPN and SVGIG (reference sequence). The DNA of the CDR3 is TGTGCCTGGAGTCGGGGCCATGCGAACACCGGGGAGCTGTTTTTT. This encodes CAWSRGHANTGELFF. The complete variable domain, with remaining parts taken from reference TRBV30 and TRBJ2-2, reads SQTIHQWPATLVQPVGSPLSLECTVEGTSNPNLYWYRQAAGRGLQLLFYSVGIGQISSEVPQNLSASRPQDRQFILSSKKLLLSDSGFYLCAWSRGHANTGELFFGEGSRLTVL.

V gene TRBV21-1 combines with J gene TRBJ2-7; no check of the table's D call, TRBD1, against the DNA was made. TRBV21-1 is given as a pseudogene. The CDR3 spans 21 residues. The CDR3 loop is CASSKYRDSAALSALIYEQYF. For the CDR3, the DNA is TGTGCCAGCAGCAAATACCGGGACAGTGCCGCCCTTAGCGCTCTTATCTACGAGCAGTACTTC.